This is a list of T cell receptor beta chains from one sample in a study of shared clonotypes between healthy human individuals. Produced via immunoSEQ multiplex PCR; TCRdb's table is partial and in-frame only. This sample yields around 720,000 clones, of which roughly 73% are seen a single time; 1.5% to 2% belongs to the top ten. The sample taken for sequencing was memory CD4+ T cells sorted from blood. The receptors stem from a woman aged 25 to 39 in good health. Both conserved end residues are part of each CDR3. The order of the fields is clone size, D gene, V gene, J gene, CDR3 DNA, CDR3 protein. The D gene is left open where the match is weak. Some rows have no size entry. The others give once, few or many, or a class for an expanded clone.

clone_size: .
d_call: .
v_call: TRBV7-2
j_call: TRBJ2-1
cdr3_nt: TGTGCCAGCAGCCCAGGGTTCAATGAGCAGTTCTTC
cdr3_aa: CASSPGFNEQFF

clone_size: .
d_call: TRBD1
v_call: TRBV6-1
j_call: TRBJ2-7
cdr3_nt: TGTGCCAGCAGTGCCCCCGGGACAGGCTCCTACGAGCAGTACTTC
cdr3_aa: CASSAPGTGSYEQYF

clone_size: .
d_call: TRBD1
v_call: TRBV4-2
j_call: TRBJ1-5
cdr3_nt: TGTGCCAGCAGCCAGCTGGGACAGGGTGGCAATCAGCCCCAGCATTTT
cdr3_aa: CASSQLGQGGNQPQHF

clone_size: .
d_call: .
v_call: TRBV28
j_call: TRBJ2-7
cdr3_nt: TGTGCCAGTTGCCCAAGGGGGGCAGGCAACTACGAGCAGTACTTC
cdr3_aa: CASCPRGAGNYEQYF

clone_size: large
d_call: TRBD1
v_call: TRBV19
j_call: TRBJ1-1
cdr3_nt: TGTGCCAGTAGTATAGGAAACAGGGGTGACGCTTTCTTT
cdr3_aa: CASSIGNRGDAFF

clone_size: many
d_call: TRBD1
v_call: TRBV27
j_call: TRBJ2-7
cdr3_nt: TGTGCCAGCAGGTGGACAGGGAACTACGAGCAGTACTTC
cdr3_aa: CASRWTGNYEQYF

clone_size: .
d_call: TRBD1
v_call: TRBV28
j_call: TRBJ1-1
cdr3_nt: TGTGCCGGGAGCCGAGGACAGGGGTTGGGGAACACTGAAGCTTTCTTT
cdr3_aa: CAGSRGQGLGNTEAFF

clone_size: few
d_call: .
v_call: TRBV11-2
j_call: TRBJ2-3
cdr3_nt: TGTGCCAGCGGGCCATACACAGATACGCAGTATTTT
cdr3_aa: CASGPYTDTQYF

clone_size: .
d_call: TRBD2
v_call: TRBV5-1
j_call: TRBJ2-1
cdr3_nt: TGCGCCAGCAGCGTATCAAGCGGGAGCTACAATGAGCAGTTCTTC
cdr3_aa: CASSVSSGSYNEQFF

clone_size: few
d_call: .
v_call: TRBV27
j_call: TRBJ2-3
cdr3_nt: TGTGCCAGCAGTTTATTTAGACAGAGCACAGATACGCAGTATTTT
cdr3_aa: CASSLFRQSTDTQYF

clone_size: .
d_call: .
v_call: TRBV18
j_call: TRBJ2-1
cdr3_nt: TGTGCCAGCTCACGCGAGGTGCATACCCCCTACAATGAGCAGTTCTTC
cdr3_aa: CASSREVHTPYNEQFF

clone_size: .
d_call: .
v_call: TRBV5-1
j_call: TRBJ2-7
cdr3_nt: TGCGCCAGCAGCTTGGCGGTAGCTGGGTACGAGCAGTACTTC
cdr3_aa: CASSLAVAGYEQYF

clone_size: .
d_call: .
v_call: TRBV27
j_call: TRBJ1-1
cdr3_nt: TGTGCCAGCAGTCCAACTCCGGGATCTTGGGCTTTCTTT
cdr3_aa: CASSPTPGSWAFF

clone_size: .
d_call: .
v_call: TRBV30
j_call: TRBJ2-2
cdr3_nt: TGTGCCTCCAACAATTGGGCGGGGACCGGGGAGCTGTTTTTT
cdr3_aa: CASNNWAGTGELFF

clone_size: many
d_call: TRBD1
v_call: TRBV29-1
j_call: TRBJ1-1
cdr3_nt: TGCAGCGCCCCGGGACAGGGGCGACAAAACACTGAAGCTTTCTTT
cdr3_aa: CSAPGQGRQNTEAFF

clone_size: .
d_call: TRBD2
v_call: TRBV11-2
j_call: TRBJ2-2
cdr3_nt: TGTGCCAGCAGCACCCCAATGGGGACTAGCGGTAGGGAGCTGTTTTTT
cdr3_aa: CASSTPMGTSGRELFF

clone_size: few
d_call: .
v_call: TRBV7-7
j_call: TRBJ2-2
cdr3_nt: TGTGCCAGCAGCTTAGGTTTGGGTGCGAACACCGGGGAGCTGTTTTTT
cdr3_aa: CASSLGLGANTGELFF

clone_size: few
d_call: .
v_call: TRBV11-2
j_call: TRBJ2-7
cdr3_nt: TGTGCCAGCAGCTTAGAACCCCTCTCCGCGGAGTACTTC
cdr3_aa: CASSLEPLSAEYF

clone_size: .
d_call: TRBD1
v_call: TRBV27
j_call: TRBJ1-3
cdr3_nt: TGTGCCAGCCGACAGGGGGCTTATTGCTCTGGAAACACCATATATTTT
cdr3_aa: CASRQGAYCSGNTIYF

clone_size: many
d_call: .
v_call: TRBV5-1
j_call: TRBJ2-3
cdr3_nt: TGCGCCAGCAGCTTGGCGACAGTTAGCACAGATACGCAGTATTTT
cdr3_aa: CASSLATVSTDTQYF

clone_size: .
d_call: .
v_call: TRBV7-2
j_call: TRBJ2-5
cdr3_nt: TGTGCCAGCAGCTTAGTAGTCCTTACCCAACAGACCCAGTACTTC
cdr3_aa: CASSLVVLTQQTQYF

clone_size: .
d_call: .
v_call: TRBV6-6
j_call: TRBJ1-5
cdr3_nt: TGTGCCAGCAGTTATTCGGCGGTGTCCCATCAGCCCCAGCATTTT
cdr3_aa: CASSYSAVSHQPQHF

clone_size: .
d_call: TRBD1
v_call: TRBV7-9
j_call: TRBJ2-7
cdr3_nt: TGTGCCAGCCCCTCCCGGGGGACAGGGTTTCGGTACGAGCAGTACTTC
cdr3_aa: CASPSRGTGFRYEQYF

clone_size: .
d_call: TRBD2
v_call: TRBV9
j_call: TRBJ2-2
cdr3_nt: TGTGCCAGCAGCGTAGCACTGGGGACTAGTACGGACACCGGGGAGCTGTTTTTT
cdr3_aa: CASSVALGTSTDTGELFF

clone_size: .
d_call: TRBD1
v_call: TRBV19
j_call: TRBJ2-2
cdr3_nt: TGTGCCAGTAGTGACAGGGGCCTGAGGACCGGGGAGCTGTTTTTT
cdr3_aa: CASSDRGLRTGELFF

clone_size: few
d_call: .
v_call: TRBV9
j_call: TRBJ1-5
cdr3_nt: TGTGCCAGCAGCGTAGGTCAAGGTAGCAATCAGCCCCAGCATTTT
cdr3_aa: CASSVGQGSNQPQHF

clone_size: .
d_call: TRBD1
v_call: TRBV28
j_call: TRBJ1-1
cdr3_nt: TGTGCCAGCAGTATACGGACAGGCAAGCGGGCTGAAGCTTTCTTT
cdr3_aa: CASSIRTGKRAEAFF

clone_size: .
d_call: .
v_call: TRBV7-2
j_call: TRBJ2-7
cdr3_nt: TGTGCCAGCAGCACTCCCCCAGTTTGGTACGAGCAGTACTTC
cdr3_aa: CASSTPPVWYEQYF

clone_size: .
d_call: .
v_call: TRBV2
j_call: TRBJ2-2
cdr3_nt: TGTGCCAGCAGTGAAGTTGTCTCCACCGGGGAGCTGTTTTTT
cdr3_aa: CASSEVVSTGELFF

clone_size: .
d_call: .
v_call: TRBV5-1
j_call: TRBJ2-7
cdr3_nt: TGCGCCAGCAGCCAAGGATGGACACTTACCTACGAGCAGTACTTC
cdr3_aa: CASSQGWTLTYEQYF

clone_size: .
d_call: .
v_call: TRBV7-8
j_call: TRBJ2-5
cdr3_nt: TGTGCCAGCAGCTCCCGTGGTCCTTCGGAGACCCAGTACTTC
cdr3_aa: CASSSRGPSETQYF

clone_size: .
d_call: .
v_call: TRBV6-1
j_call: TRBJ1-4
cdr3_nt: TGTGCCAGCAGGCCCTCGCGGGAAAAACTGTTTTTT
cdr3_aa: CASRPSREKLFF

clone_size: few
d_call: .
v_call: TRBV6-1
j_call: TRBJ2-6
cdr3_nt: TGTGCCAGCAGTGACCAATTAAGGGGCTCTGGGGCCAACGTCCTGACTTTC
cdr3_aa: CASSDQLRGSGANVLTF

clone_size: .
d_call: .
v_call: TRBV28
j_call: TRBJ1-5
cdr3_nt: TGTGCCAGCAGTTTATCGGGGGGGCGTCAGCCCCAGCATTTT
cdr3_aa: CASSLSGGRQPQHF

clone_size: .
d_call: .
v_call: TRBV25-1
j_call: TRBJ2-7
cdr3_nt: TGTGCCAGCAACTTGGGTGGGATAGGGCTCTACGAGCAGTACTTC
cdr3_aa: CASNLGGIGLYEQYF

clone_size: .
d_call: .
v_call: TRBV27
j_call: TRBJ2-7
cdr3_nt: TGTGCCAGCAGTTCAACTTCTGGGACCTCCTACGAGCAGTACTTC
cdr3_aa: CASSSTSGTSYEQYF

clone_size: .
d_call: .
v_call: TRBV6-1
j_call: TRBJ2-7
cdr3_nt: TGTGCCAGCCGCACCGAGCCCTACGAGCAGTACTTC
cdr3_aa: CASRTEPYEQYF

clone_size: .
d_call: TRBD1
v_call: TRBV2
j_call: TRBJ2-6
cdr3_nt: TGTGCCAGCAGGGGGCGACAGGGATCCGTGGCCTCTGGGGCCAACGTCCTGACTTTC
cdr3_aa: CASRGRQGSVASGANVLTF

clone_size: .
d_call: .
v_call: TRBV2
j_call: TRBJ2-1
cdr3_nt: TGTGCCAGCAGTGACCAACTAGTAAGTGAGCAGTTCTTC
cdr3_aa: CASSDQLVSEQFF

clone_size: few
d_call: .
v_call: TRBV5-1
j_call: TRBJ1-1
cdr3_nt: TGCGCCAGCAGCTTGGACGGCCTGAGAACTGAAGCTTTCTTT
cdr3_aa: CASSLDGLRTEAFF

clone_size: .
d_call: .
v_call: TRBV5-1
j_call: TRBJ2-2
cdr3_nt: TGCGCCAGCAGCTTGGAACGGCAGGGGCTGGGCACCGGGGAGCTGTTTTTT
cdr3_aa: CASSLERQGLGTGELFF

clone_size: .
d_call: TRBD1
v_call: TRBV2
j_call: TRBJ2-7
cdr3_nt: TGTGCCAGCAGTGTGACAGGGTCACACGAGCAGTACTTC
cdr3_aa: CASSVTGSHEQYF

clone_size: .
d_call: TRBD1
v_call: TRBV19
j_call: TRBJ1-1
cdr3_nt: TGTGCCAGTAGTAGGACAGGGGACACTGAAGCTTTCTTT
cdr3_aa: CASSRTGDTEAFF

clone_size: .
d_call: TRBD1
v_call: TRBV19
j_call: TRBJ2-7
cdr3_nt: TGTGCCAGTGGAAATTCCGGGACAGGGGCCGAGCAGTACTTC
cdr3_aa: CASGNSGTGAEQYF

clone_size: .
d_call: TRBD1
v_call: TRBV11-3
j_call: TRBJ1-1
cdr3_nt: TGTGCCAGCAGCTTACAGGGGGCAGGGACTGAAGCTTTCTTT
cdr3_aa: CASSLQGAGTEAFF

clone_size: once
d_call: .
v_call: TRBV7-2
j_call: TRBJ2-2
cdr3_nt: TGTGCCAGCAGCTTATACCAACCAGGGGAGCTGTTTTTT
cdr3_aa: CASSLYQPGELFF

clone_size: .
d_call: .
v_call: TRBV10-1
j_call: TRBJ1-1
cdr3_nt: TGCGCCAGCAGTCGGAATCGGGACACTGAAGCTTTCTTT
cdr3_aa: CASSRNRDTEAFF

clone_size: .
d_call: .
v_call: TRBV6-5
j_call: TRBJ1-1
cdr3_nt: TGTGCCAGCCGAGCCGGACACCCCAAACAGGAAGCTTTCTTT
cdr3_aa: CASRAGHPKQEAFF

clone_size: .
d_call: TRBD2
v_call: TRBV5-1
j_call: TRBJ2-7
cdr3_nt: TGCGCCAGCAGCTTTAGCGGGAGGGGCTCCTACGAGCAGTACTTC
cdr3_aa: CASSFSGRGSYEQYF

clone_size: .
d_call: .
v_call: TRBV7-2
j_call: TRBJ2-5
cdr3_nt: TGTGCCAGCAGCGCGGGGACACCTATACAAGAGACCCAGTACTTC
cdr3_aa: CASSAGTPIQETQYF

clone_size: few
d_call: .
v_call: TRBV4-2
j_call: TRBJ1-5
cdr3_nt: TGTGCCAGCAGCCAAGCAGGTAGGGGCAATCAGCCCCAGCATTTT
cdr3_aa: CASSQAGRGNQPQHF

clone_size: few
d_call: TRBD1
v_call: TRBV4-2
j_call: TRBJ1-5
cdr3_nt: TGTGCCAGCAGCCAAAGGGACAGGGAGAGTCAGCCCCAGCATTTT
cdr3_aa: CASSQRDRESQPQHF

clone_size: .
d_call: .
v_call: TRBV2
j_call: TRBJ1-1
cdr3_nt: TGTGCCAGCAGTGTGTTTGAAGGCGGGAACACTGAAGCTTTCTTT
cdr3_aa: CASSVFEGGNTEAFF

clone_size: few
d_call: .
v_call: TRBV28
j_call: TRBJ2-5
cdr3_nt: TGTGCCAGCAGTTCCTATCGACAGGTGGTGACCCAGTACTTC
cdr3_aa: CASSSYRQVVTQYF

clone_size: .
d_call: .
v_call: TRBV6-1
j_call: TRBJ2-7
cdr3_nt: TGTGCCAGCAGCTCCAGGACGATGAGCTCCTACGAGCAGTACTTC
cdr3_aa: CASSSRTMSSYEQYF

clone_size: .
d_call: .
v_call: TRBV5-1
j_call: TRBJ1-4
cdr3_nt: TGCGCCAGCAGCTTCGGATACAAGGATGAAAAACTGTTTTTT
cdr3_aa: CASSFGYKDEKLFF

clone_size: few
d_call: .
v_call: TRBV19
j_call: TRBJ1-1
cdr3_nt: TGTGCCAGTAGAAAGGGGACGGCAGGGACTTCCACTGAAGCTTTCTTT
cdr3_aa: CASRKGTAGTSTEAFF

clone_size: .
d_call: .
v_call: TRBV7-2
j_call: TRBJ2-1
cdr3_nt: TGTGCCAGCAGCCCCCGGGTAGGGGCGTCATCCTACAATGAGCAGTTCTTC
cdr3_aa: CASSPRVGASSYNEQFF

clone_size: .
d_call: .
v_call: TRBV25-1
j_call: TRBJ2-6
cdr3_nt: TGTGCCAGCAGTGACTTTTCAGGGTACATTTCTGGGGCCAACGTCCTGACTTTC
cdr3_aa: CASSDFSGYISGANVLTF